The 15 T cell receptor beta chains in this list originate from one sample, sequenced in a study of blood T cell repertoires in COVID-19. Data came from immunoSEQ multiplex PCR; TCRdb stores just in-frame clones and leaves some out. Of just under 50,000 clones listed, more than 70% are singletons. What was sequenced was peripheral blood. All receptors derive from a human donor in a cohort sampled during active COVID-19.

The rearrangement uses TRBV6-5 and TRBJ1-1, with D possibly TRBD1 on 5 matching bases. Germline CDR1 MNHEY, CDR2 SVGAGI. The CDR3 covers 14 residues. Trimming cost V 5 bases and J 5 bases, with 15 bases left between them. The CDR3 bases are TGTGCCAGCAGTAGGCAGGGCCTCGGGACTGAAGCTTTCTTT. It codes for CASSRQGLGTEAFF.

The gene calls are TRBV5-1 and TRBJ2-7, with 8 bases aligning to TRBD2. Germline CDR1 SGHRS, CDR2 YFSETQ. The CDR3 is made up of 18 amino acids. The trim removed 3 bases at V and 10 bases at J, leaving 24 bases unmatched. The CDR3 DNA reads as TGCGCCAGCAGCTCCCGGGAGGGGCTAGTCGGGATCAGCCCCGGACAGTACTTC. It is translated as CASSSREGLVGISPGQYF. The entire variable domain, with the rest obtained from reference TRBV5-1 and TRBJ2-7, is as follows: KAGVTQTPRYLIKTRGQQVTLSCSPISGHRSVSWYQQTPGQGLQFLFEYFSETQRNKGNFPGRFSGRQFSNSRSEMNVSTLELGDSALYLCASSSREGLVGISPGQYFGPGTRLTVT.

The chain recombines TRBV5-1 with TRBJ1-5; weak D call: TRBD1 (6 bases). Trimming cost V 2 bases and J 6 bases, with 15 bases left between them. In germline, CDR1 is SGHRS, CDR2 YFSETQ. This CDR3 is 15 amino acids long. CDR3 in DNA: TGCGCCAGCAGCTTAGGGCAGGGGATGAGTCAGCCCCAGCATTTT. This gives the protein CASSLGQGMSQPQHF.

V gene TRBV5-8 combines with J gene TRBJ2-6; 9 bases are shared with TRBD1. The CDR3 contains 15 residues. J was trimmed by 4 bases and V by 5 bases; bases with no gene match: 4. Germline CDR1 SGHTS, CDR2 YDEGEE. The CDR3 reads CASRTQGAGANVLTF. CDR3 coding DNA: TGTGCCAGCAGAACACAGGGGGCGGGGGCCAACGTCCTGACTTTC.

This sequence joins TRBV6-6 and TRBJ2-7; 8 nucleotides align to TRBD2. This CDR3 contains 15 residues. Trimming at V came to 6 bases and at J to 0 bases, leaving 7 bases not matched to a gene. The germline gives CDR1 MNHNY, CDR2 SVGAGI (reference sequence). This chain's CDR3 is CASRRGLDGSYEQYF. CDR3 coding DNA: TGTGCCAGCAGAAGGGGACTAGACGGCTCCTACGAGCAGTACTTC.

The chain combines TRBV6-4 with TRBJ2-1; TRBD2 matches at 8 bases. CDR1 is MRHNA, CDR2 SNTAGT, per germline. The ends lost 6 bases at V and 3 bases at J; junction bases unmatched: 4. The CDR3 sequence is 14 residues long. CDR3 sequence: CASSPSGLYNEQFF. The CDR3 bases are TGTGCCAGCAGCCCTAGCGGGCTCTACAATGAGCAGTTCTTC.

The chain has TRBV6-2 or TRBV6-3 and TRBJ1-4, with no clear D. CDR1 and CDR2 from the germline V gene are MNHEY and SVGEGT. The CDR3 runs to 14 residues. V was pared by 2 bases and J by 7 bases, with 11 bases between. The CDR3 DNA follows: TGTGCCAGCAGTTACGGAGGAACGGCTGAAAAACTGTTTTTT. Translation gives CASSYGGTAEKLFF.

The chain joins TRBV11-3 to TRBJ2-1; D unresolved. Germline-derived CDR1 and CDR2 are SGHNT and YENEEA. The CDR3 is 14 amino acids. Between the trimmed V and J ends, which lost 4 bases and 0 bases, there was a span of 7 bases. The CDR3 protein is CASSSTDSYNEQFF. CDR3 nucleotide sequence: TGTGCCAGCAGCTCCACTGACTCCTACAATGAGCAGTTCTTC.

The rearrangement links TRBV4-1 to TRBJ2-3, with TRBD1 matching 8 bases. This CDR3 spans 18 amino acids. V lost 2 bases and J lost 6; bases outside the gene matches: 16. The germline V gene encodes CDR1 MGHRA and CDR2 YSYEKL. In nucleotides, the CDR3 is TGCGCCAGCAGCCAAATTTTGGGCAGGGGGCAGCCAGGTGATACGCAGTATTTT. Its translation: CASSQILGRGQPGDTQYF.

J is TRBJ1-1 and V is TRBV18, with 8 nucleotides matching TRBD1. Trimming cost V 1 base and J 5 bases; bases outside gene matches: 12. The length of the CDR3 is 17 residues. Germline V gene lookup returns CDR1 KGHSH and CDR2 LQKENI. CDR3: CASSPLETGASVTEAFF. DNA for the CDR3: TGTGCCAGCTCACCACTGGAGACAGGGGCGTCGGTGACTGAAGCTTTCTTT.

This chain uses TRBV11-2 with TRBJ2-1; TRBD1 aligns across 9 bases. V shed 5 bases, J shed 4 bases, and the junction held 6 bases outside the gene matches. CDR3 length equals 15 residues. Per germline, CDR1 SGHAT and CDR2 FQNNGV. The CDR3 spells CASSPRQGGYNEQFF. The CDR3 coding sequence is TGTGCCAGCAGCCCCCGACAGGGGGGATACAATGAGCAGTTCTTC.

This clone was seen just once. The chain couples TRBV7-9 to TRBJ2-7; perhaps TRBD2 as D (6 bases). CDR1 is SEHNR, CDR2 FQNEAQ, per germline (reference sequence). The CDR3 consists of 12 residues. V lost 5 bases, J lost 3 bases, and 8 bases lay in between. CDR3 in amino acids: CASSPRDYEQYF. The CDR3 nucleotides read TGTGCCAGCAGCCCGCGGGACTACGAGCAGTACTTC.

The sample holds a few counts of this clone. This chain connects TRBV19 to TRBJ2-1; 9 nucleotides line up with TRBD1. The CDR3 sequence is 18 residues long. CDR1 and CDR2 from the germline V gene are LNHDA and SQIVND (reference sequence). The ends lost 6 bases at V and 7 bases at J; junction bases unmatched: 19. The CDR3 bases are TGTGCCAGTAGCACACAAAGGAGGGGTGGGACAGGGTTTAATGAGCAGTTCTTC. Its translation: CASSTQRRGGTGFNEQFF.

This chain connects TRBV5-1 to TRBJ1-2; 9 positions agree with TRBD1. After removal of 2 bases from V and 8 bases from J, the junction contained 7 bases not matched to a gene. Germline V lookup: CDR1 SGHRS, CDR2 YFSETQ. The CDR3 runs 14 residues. CDR3 DNA sequence: TGCGCCAGCAGCTTAGCGGGACAGGGAGAAGGCTACACCTTC. It specifies CASSLAGQGEGYTF.

The chain couples TRBV4-2 to TRBJ2-2; 10 nucleotides line up with TRBD2. The CDR3 runs 18 residues. The junction had 10 bases not matched to a gene; V was cut back by 5 bases and J by 1 base. From germline, CDR1 is LGHNA and CDR2 YNFKEQ. The CDR3 DNA sequence: TGTGCCAGCAGCAGGGCTTCTAGCGGGGGAGTGAACACCGGGGAGCTGTTTTTT. Protein product: CASSRASSGGVNTGELFF.